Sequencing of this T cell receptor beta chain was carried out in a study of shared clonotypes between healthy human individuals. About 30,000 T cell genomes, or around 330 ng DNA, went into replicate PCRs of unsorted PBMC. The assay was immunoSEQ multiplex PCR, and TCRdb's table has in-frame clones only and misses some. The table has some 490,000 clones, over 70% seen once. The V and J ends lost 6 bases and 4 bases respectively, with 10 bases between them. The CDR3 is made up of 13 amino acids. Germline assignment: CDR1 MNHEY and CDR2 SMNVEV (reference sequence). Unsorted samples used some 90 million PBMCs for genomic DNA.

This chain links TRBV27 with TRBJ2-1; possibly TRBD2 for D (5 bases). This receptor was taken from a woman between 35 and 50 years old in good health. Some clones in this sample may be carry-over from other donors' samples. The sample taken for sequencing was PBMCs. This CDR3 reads CASSPTRYNEQFF. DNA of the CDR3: TGTGCCAGCAGCCCTACTAGATACAATGAGCAGTTCTTC.